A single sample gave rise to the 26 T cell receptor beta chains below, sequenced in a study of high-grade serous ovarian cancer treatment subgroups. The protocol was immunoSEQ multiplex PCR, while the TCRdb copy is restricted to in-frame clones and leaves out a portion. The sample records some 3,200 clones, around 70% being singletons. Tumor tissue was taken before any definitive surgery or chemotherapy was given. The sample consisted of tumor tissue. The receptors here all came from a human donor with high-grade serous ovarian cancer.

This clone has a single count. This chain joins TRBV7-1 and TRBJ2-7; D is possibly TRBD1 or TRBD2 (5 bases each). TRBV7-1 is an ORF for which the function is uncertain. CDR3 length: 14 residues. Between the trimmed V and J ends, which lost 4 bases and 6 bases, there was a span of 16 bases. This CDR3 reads CASSLAMGPGEQYF. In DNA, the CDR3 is TGTGCCAGCAGCTTAGCGATGGGGCCCGGCGAGCAGTACTTC.

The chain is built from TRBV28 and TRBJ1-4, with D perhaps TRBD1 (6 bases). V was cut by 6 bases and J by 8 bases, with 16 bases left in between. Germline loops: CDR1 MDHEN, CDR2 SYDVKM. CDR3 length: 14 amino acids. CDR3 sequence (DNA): TGTGCCAGCAGCCGAGGACAGTTGGGCGAAAAACTGTTTTTT. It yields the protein CASSRGQLGEKLFF. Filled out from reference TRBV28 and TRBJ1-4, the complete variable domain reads DVKVTQSSRYLVKRTGEKVFLECVQDMDHENMFWYRQDPGLGLRLIYFSYDVKMKEKGDIPEGYSVSREKKERFSLILESASTNQTSMYLCASSRGQLGEKLFFGSGTQLSVL.

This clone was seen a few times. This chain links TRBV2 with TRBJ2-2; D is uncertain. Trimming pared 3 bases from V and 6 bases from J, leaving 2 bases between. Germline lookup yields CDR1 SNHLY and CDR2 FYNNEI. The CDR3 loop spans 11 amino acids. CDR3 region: CASSDPGELFF. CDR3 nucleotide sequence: TGTGCCAGCAGTGATCCCGGGGAGCTGTTTTTT.

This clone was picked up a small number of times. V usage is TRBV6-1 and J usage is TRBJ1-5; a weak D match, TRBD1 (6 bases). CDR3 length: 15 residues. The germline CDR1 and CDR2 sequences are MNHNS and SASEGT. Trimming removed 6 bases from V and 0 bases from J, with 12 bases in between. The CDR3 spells CASRARGGSNQPQHF. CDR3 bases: TGTGCCAGCAGGGCGAGGGGGGGTAGCAATCAGCCCCAGCATTTT.

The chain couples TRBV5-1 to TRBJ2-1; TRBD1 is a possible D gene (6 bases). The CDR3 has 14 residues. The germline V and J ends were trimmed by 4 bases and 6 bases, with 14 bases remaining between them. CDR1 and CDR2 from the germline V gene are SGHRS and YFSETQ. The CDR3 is CASSANRVSNEQFF. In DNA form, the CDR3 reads TGCGCCAGCAGCGCGAACAGGGTCTCCAATGAGCAGTTCTTC.

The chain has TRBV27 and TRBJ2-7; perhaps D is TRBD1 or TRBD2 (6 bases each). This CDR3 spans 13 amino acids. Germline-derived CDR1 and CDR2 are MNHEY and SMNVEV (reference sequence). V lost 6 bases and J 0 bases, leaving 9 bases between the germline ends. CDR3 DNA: TGTGCCAGCAGGCGGGACATCTCCTACGAGCAGTACTTC. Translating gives CASRRDISYEQYF.

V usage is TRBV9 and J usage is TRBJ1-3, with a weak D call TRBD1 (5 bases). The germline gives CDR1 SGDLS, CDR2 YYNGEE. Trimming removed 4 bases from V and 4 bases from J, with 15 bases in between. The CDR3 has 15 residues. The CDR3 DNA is TGTGCCAGCAGCCCCGGGGACTCGAGAGGAAACACCATATATTTT. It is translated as CASSPGDSRGNTIYF.

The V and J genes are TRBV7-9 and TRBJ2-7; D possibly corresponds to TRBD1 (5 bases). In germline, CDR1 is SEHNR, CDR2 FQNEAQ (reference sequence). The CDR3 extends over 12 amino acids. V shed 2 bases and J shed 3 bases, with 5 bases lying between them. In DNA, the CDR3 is TGTGCCAGCAGCTTACAGGGCTACGAGCAGTACTTC. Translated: CASSLQGYEQYF.

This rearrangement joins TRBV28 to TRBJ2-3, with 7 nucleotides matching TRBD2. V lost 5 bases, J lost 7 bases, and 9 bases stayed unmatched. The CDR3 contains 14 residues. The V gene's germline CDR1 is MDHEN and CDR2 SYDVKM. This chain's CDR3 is CASSGLVQSNTQYF. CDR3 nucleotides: TGTGCCAGCAGTGGACTAGTTCAATCAAATACGCAGTATTTT.

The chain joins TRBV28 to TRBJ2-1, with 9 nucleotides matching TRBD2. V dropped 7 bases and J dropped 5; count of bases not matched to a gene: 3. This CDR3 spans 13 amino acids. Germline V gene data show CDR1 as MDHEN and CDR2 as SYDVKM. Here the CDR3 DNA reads TGTGCCAGCATTTCTAGCGGGAACAATGAGCAGTTCTTC. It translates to CASISSGNNEQFF.

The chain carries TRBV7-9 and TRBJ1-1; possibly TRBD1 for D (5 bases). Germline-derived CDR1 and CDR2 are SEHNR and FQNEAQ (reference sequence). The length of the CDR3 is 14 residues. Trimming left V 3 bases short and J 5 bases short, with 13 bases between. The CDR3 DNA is TGTGCCAGCAGCTTCCGAGGAGAGGGGACTGAAGCTTTCTTT. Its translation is CASSFRGEGTEAFF.

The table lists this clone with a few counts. The CDR3 nucleotides are TGTGCCAGCAGTCGGGGACAGTGGAGGGAAAAACTGTTTTTT. The encoded protein is CASSRGQWREKLFF. V is TRBV28 and J is TRBJ1-4; 7 bases map to TRBD1. This CDR3 spans 14 amino acids. Unmatched junction bases numbered 8, after V lost 5 bases and J lost 8 bases. Germline V lookup: CDR1 MDHEN, CDR2 SYDVKM.

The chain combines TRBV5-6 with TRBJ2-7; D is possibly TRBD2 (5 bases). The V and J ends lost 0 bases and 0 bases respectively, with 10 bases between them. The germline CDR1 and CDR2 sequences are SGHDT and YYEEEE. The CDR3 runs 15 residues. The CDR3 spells CASSLAADYSYEQYF. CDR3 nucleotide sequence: TGTGCCAGCAGCTTGGCGGCAGACTACTCCTACGAGCAGTACTTC.

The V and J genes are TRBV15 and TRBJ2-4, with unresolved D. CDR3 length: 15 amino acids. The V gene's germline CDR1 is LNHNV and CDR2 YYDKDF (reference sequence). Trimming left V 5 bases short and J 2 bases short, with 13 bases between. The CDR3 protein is CATSPIKASKNIQYF. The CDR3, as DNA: TGTGCCACCAGCCCCATTAAGGCATCCAAAAACATTCAGTACTTC.

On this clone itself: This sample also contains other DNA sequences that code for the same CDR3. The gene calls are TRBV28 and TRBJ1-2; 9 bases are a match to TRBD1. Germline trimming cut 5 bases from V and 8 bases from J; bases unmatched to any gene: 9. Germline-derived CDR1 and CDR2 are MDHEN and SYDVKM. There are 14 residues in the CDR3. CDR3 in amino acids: CASSRGQGRDGYTF. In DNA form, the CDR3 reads TGTGCCAGCAGTCGCGGACAGGGGAGGGACGGCTACACCTTC.

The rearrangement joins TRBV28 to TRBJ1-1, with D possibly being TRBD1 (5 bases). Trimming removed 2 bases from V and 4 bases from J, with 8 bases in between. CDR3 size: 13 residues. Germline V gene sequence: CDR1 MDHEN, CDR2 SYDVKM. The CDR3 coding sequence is TGTGCCAGCAGTTTAACCGGGGGCACTGAAGCTTTCTTT. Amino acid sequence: CASSLTGGTEAFF.

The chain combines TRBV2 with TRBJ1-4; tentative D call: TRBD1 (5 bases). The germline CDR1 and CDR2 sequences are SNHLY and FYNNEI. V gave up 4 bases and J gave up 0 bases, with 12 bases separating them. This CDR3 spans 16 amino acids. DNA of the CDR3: TGTGCCAGCAGTGGACAGACTTTACCAACTAATGAAAAACTGTTTTTT. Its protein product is CASSGQTLPTNEKLFF.

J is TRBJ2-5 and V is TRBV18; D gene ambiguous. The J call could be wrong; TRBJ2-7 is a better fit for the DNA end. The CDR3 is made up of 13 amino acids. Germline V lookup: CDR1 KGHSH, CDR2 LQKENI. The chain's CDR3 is CASSPAASYEQYF. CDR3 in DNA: TGTGCCAGCTCACCGGCCGCATCCTACGAGCAGTACTTC.

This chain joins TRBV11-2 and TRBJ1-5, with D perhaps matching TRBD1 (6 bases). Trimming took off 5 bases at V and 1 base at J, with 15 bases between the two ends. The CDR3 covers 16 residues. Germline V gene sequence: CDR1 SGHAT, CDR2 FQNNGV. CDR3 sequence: CASSPQRGDSNQPQHF. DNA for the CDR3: TGTGCCAGCAGCCCCCAGAGGGGGGACAGCAATCAGCCCCAGCATTTT.

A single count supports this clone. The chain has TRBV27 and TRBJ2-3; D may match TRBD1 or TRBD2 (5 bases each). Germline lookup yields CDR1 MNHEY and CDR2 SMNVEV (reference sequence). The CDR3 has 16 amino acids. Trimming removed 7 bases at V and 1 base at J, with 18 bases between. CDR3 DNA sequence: TGTGCCAGCAATGGGGGAACTAGTGTCGGCACAGATACGCAGTATTTT. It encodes CASNGGTSVGTDTQYF.

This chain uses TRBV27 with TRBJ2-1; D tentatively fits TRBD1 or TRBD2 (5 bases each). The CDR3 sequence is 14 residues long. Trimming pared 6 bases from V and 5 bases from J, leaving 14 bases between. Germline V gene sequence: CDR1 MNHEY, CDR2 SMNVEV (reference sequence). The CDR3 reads CASRLPGPHNEQFF. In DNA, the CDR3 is TGTGCCAGCAGGCTCCCGGGACCCCACAATGAGCAGTTCTTC.

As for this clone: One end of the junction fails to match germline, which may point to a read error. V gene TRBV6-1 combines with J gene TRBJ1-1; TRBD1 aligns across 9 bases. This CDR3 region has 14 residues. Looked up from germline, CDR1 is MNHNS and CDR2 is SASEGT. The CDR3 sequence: CASREGWGTGRSFF. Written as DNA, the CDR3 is TGTGCCAGCAGGGAAGGGTGGGGGACAGGGAGGTCTTTCTTT.

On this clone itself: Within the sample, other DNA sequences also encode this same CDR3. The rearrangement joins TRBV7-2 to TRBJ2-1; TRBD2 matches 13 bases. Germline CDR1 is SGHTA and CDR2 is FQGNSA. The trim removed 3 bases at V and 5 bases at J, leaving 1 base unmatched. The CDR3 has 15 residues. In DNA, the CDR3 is TGTGCCAGCAGCTTGACTAGCGGGAGGCACAATGAGCAGTTCTTC. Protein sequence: CASSLTSGRHNEQFF. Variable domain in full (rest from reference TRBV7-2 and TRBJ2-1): GAGVSQSPSNKVTEKGKDVELRCDPISGHTALYWYRQSLGQGLEFLIYFQGNSAPDKSGLPSDRFSAERTGGSVSTLTIQRTQQEDSAVYLCASSLTSGRHNEQFFGPGTRLTVL.

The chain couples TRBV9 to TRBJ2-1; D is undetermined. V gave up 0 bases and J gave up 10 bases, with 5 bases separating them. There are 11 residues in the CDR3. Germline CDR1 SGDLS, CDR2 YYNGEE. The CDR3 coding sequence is TGTGCCAGCAGCGTAGGATACGAGCAGTTCTTC. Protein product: CASSVGYEQFF. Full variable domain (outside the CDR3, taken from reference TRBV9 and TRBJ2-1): DSGVTQTPKHLITATGQRVTLRCSPRSGDLSVYWYQQSLDQGLQFLIQYYNGEERAKGNILERFSAQQFPDLHSELNLSSLELGDSALYFCASSVGYEQFFGPGTRLTVL.

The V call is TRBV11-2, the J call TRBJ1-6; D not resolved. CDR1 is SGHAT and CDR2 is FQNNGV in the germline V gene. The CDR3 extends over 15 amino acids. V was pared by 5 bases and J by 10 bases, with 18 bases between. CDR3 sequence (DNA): TGTGCCAGCAGCGTCCGGGCCCCGGCCCACTCACCCCTCCACTTT. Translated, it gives CASSVRAPAHSPLHF.

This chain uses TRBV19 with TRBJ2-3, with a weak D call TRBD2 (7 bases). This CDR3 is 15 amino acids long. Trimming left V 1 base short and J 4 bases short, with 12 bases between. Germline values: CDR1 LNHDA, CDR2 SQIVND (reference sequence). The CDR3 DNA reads TGTGCCAGTAGTATAGGAGGGGGGGTCGCAGATACGCAGTATTTT. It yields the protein CASSIGGGVADTQYF.